This TCR beta chain originates from a study of T cell repertoires in cytomegalovirus infection. Across the whole study: Indicated by public TCR beta signatures were CMV infection and matching HLA type.

CDR3 size: 14 residues. V lost 7 bases to trimming and J lost 5 bases, with 17 bases between them. Germline CDR1 is MNHEY and CDR2 is SVGEGT. Each CDR3 protein is one row after TCRdb ran MiXCR on the reads. Of 350,000 to 450,000 distinct CDR3 sequences in the sample, 15% to 20% are singletons; the top ten hold approximately 10%. On this clonotype itself: Antigen specificity is unknown.

Study results and caveats: Summed frequency of shared TCR beta families picked out CMV carriers who also had the relevant HLA. Within the response measured ex vivo, HLA-C-restricted CMV-specific TCR beta clonotypes were dominant.

Material: PBMCs. This TCR was sampled from a human donor in good health (CMV status not recorded). Some clones in this sample may be carry-over from other donors' samples. V and J are TRBV6-2 or TRBV6-3 and TRBJ2-5; D not resolved. The CDR3 region has the DNA TGTGCCAGCACCCGATGGGCCTTCGAGGAGACCCAGTACTTC. Translated: CASTRWAFEETQYF.